This entry concerns a single T cell receptor (beta chain). Its antigen is currently unknown. Germline V lookup: CDR1 SGHAT, CDR2 FQNNGV. V lost 5 bases, J lost 4 bases, and 20 bases lay in between. CDR3 size: 16 residues. The record originates from a study of shared clonotypes between healthy human individuals. Study summary: A couple of women and three men aged 18 to 49 made up the donors.

Selected positively for CCR7 and CD45RO-negative, naive CD8 cells excluded terminally differentiated effector memory CD45RA+ cells. Caucasian adults residing in Nashville, Tennessee made up all the donors. Authors' data handling: Filtering differed, since immunoSEQ gave only junction sequences and no quality scores. The assay was immunoSEQ multiplex PCR, and TCRdb's table has in-frame clones only and misses some. V, J and clone size are taken as reported in that table, and D and trimming were inferred from the DNA itself. Of about 2.1 million clones detected, roughly 95% appear once; the ten largest clones hold 1.5% to 2%. General observations from the study: Clonotype sharing among donors, it was expected, would be affected by sequencing depth.

This TCR was sampled from a young man in good health. Some clones in this sample may be carry-over from other donors' samples. Sequencing input: naive CD8+ T cells from PBMCs. This chain uses TRBV11-2 with TRBJ2-5; the D gene could be TRBD1 or TRBD2 (6 bases each). CDR3 nucleotide sequence: TGTGCCAGCAGCCCACCATCCGGGGGCTGGGGAGAGACCCAGTACTTC. It is translated as CASSPPSGGWGETQYF.